The present T cell receptor beta chain was sequenced within a study of cytomegalovirus exposure and HLA in healthy donors. The CDR3 runs 13 residues. With 6 bases removed from V and 12 bases from J, the gap between germline ends came to 18 bases. Per the germline V gene, CDR1 is MNHNY and CDR2 is SVGAGI (reference sequence). This PCR relied on a set of 60 Vbeta primers and 13 Jbeta primers. Sequenced by immunoSEQ multiplex PCR; TCRdb stores in-frame clones only, minus some. The sample contains approximately 170,000 clones, about four fifths of which appear only once. Study results and caveats: Among TCR beta chains, those listed as cytomegalovirus-associated numbered approximately 150. A prior analysis recorded that most TCR beta V segments were productive about 87% or about 30% of the time.

Points on this clone: Its antigen is as yet unknown.

The chain combines TRBV6-6 with TRBJ2-1; D possibly corresponds to TRBD2 (6 bases). This TCR was sampled from a woman under 30 in good health and CMV-seronegative. The material sequenced was PBMCs. In nucleotides, the CDR3 is TGTGCCAGCAGCCCTAGTCTGGGACTTTCGCAGTTCTTC. Protein product: CASSPSLGLSQFF.